Presented here are 11 T cell receptor beta chains from one specimen sequenced in a study of T cell responses to AZD1222 COVID-19 vaccine. Here immunoSEQ multiplex PCR was the method, and the copy in TCRdb shows in-frame clones only, minus some. Of 150,000 to 200,000 clones in the sample, approximately 94% are singletons; the top ten hold more than 0.8%. The sequenced sample was peripheral blood, obtained 28 days after the second AZD1222 dose. All receptors come from an adult who received the AZD1222 COVID-19 vaccine.

This sequence joins TRBV4-3 and TRBJ1-4; no clear D. V lost 0 bases and J 8 bases, leaving 16 bases between the germline ends. The germline V gene encodes CDR1 LGHNA and CDR2 YSLEER. The CDR3 spans 16 residues. The CDR3 region has the DNA TGCGCCAGCAGCCAAGATGAAAACCCTTCGTGGGAAAAACTGTTTTTT. The encoded protein is CASSQDENPSWEKLFF.

This sequence joins TRBV6-5 and TRBJ1-6; D is uncertain. From germline, CDR1 is MNHEY and CDR2 SVGAGI. This CDR3 has 14 amino acids. Between the trimmed V and J ends, which lost 2 bases and 10 bases, there was a span of 12 bases. The CDR3 region is CASSYLEVRSPLHF. In nucleotides, the CDR3 is TGTGCCAGCAGTTACCTCGAAGTACGGTCACCCCTCCACTTT.

The rearrangement joins TRBV6-5 to TRBJ2-7; maybe TRBD1 (6 bases). From germline, CDR1 is MNHEY and CDR2 SVGAGI. Trimming removed 2 bases from V and 0 bases from J, with 11 bases in between. The CDR3 runs to 15 residues. The CDR3 spells CASSYQMDSSYEQYF. The CDR3 DNA reads TGTGCCAGCAGTTACCAAATGGACAGCTCCTACGAGCAGTACTTC.

This clone was found once. The chain combines TRBV6-6 with TRBJ1-1; TRBD1 might be the D (6 bases). CDR3 size: 15 residues. Trimming took 7 bases from V and 3 from J, leaving 18 bases between them. CDR1 MNHNY and CDR2 SVGAGI come from the germline V gene (reference sequence). CDR3 loop: CASTPGGLSDTEAFF. CDR3 coding DNA: TGTGCCAGCACCCCTGGGGGGCTTTCGGACACTGAAGCTTTCTTT.

The chain joins TRBV6-5 to TRBJ1-2, with D unclear. Trimming pared 5 bases from V and 2 bases from J, leaving 9 bases between. This CDR3 is 13 amino acids long. Germline V lookup: CDR1 MNHEY, CDR2 SVGAGI. The CDR3 nucleotides are TGTGCCAGCAGTCCGGGTTCCAACTATGGCTACACCTTC. It yields the protein CASSPGSNYGYTF.

The chain is built from TRBV29-1 and TRBJ1-1; no firm D call. Germline values: CDR1 SQVTM, CDR2 ANQGSEA. There are 11 residues in the CDR3. The V end was cut by 7 bases, the J end by 7 bases, with 13 bases between. DNA for the CDR3: TGCAGCGCCCAGAGGTGGAGTGAAGCTTTCTTT. Amino acids: CSAQRWSEAFF.

The chain is built from TRBV9 and TRBJ1-1; TRBD1 is a possible D gene (5 bases). The V end lost 2 bases, the J end lost 5 bases, and 10 bases lay between the germline ends. The V gene's germline CDR1 is SGDLS and CDR2 YYNGEE. The CDR3 loop spans 13 amino acids. The CDR3 loop is CASSVQGSTEAFF. The CDR3 DNA sequence: TGTGCCAGCAGCGTCCAGGGCAGTACTGAAGCTTTCTTT.

The V and J genes are TRBV18 and TRBJ1-1; a possible D gene is TRBD1 (6 bases). CDR3 length: 15 amino acids. The V end was cut by 3 bases, the J end by 1 base, with 12 bases between. Looked up from germline, CDR1 is KGHSH and CDR2 is LQKENI. The CDR3 sequence: CASSPMTGANTEAFF. The DNA for the CDR3 is TGTGCCAGCTCACCGATGACGGGGGCGAACACTGAAGCTTTCTTT.

V usage is TRBV5-6 and J usage is TRBJ1-1; D unclear. The CDR3 loop spans 15 amino acids. The germline gives CDR1 SGHDT, CDR2 YYEEEE. V was cut by 0 bases and J by 0 bases, with 9 bases left in between. CDR3 DNA sequence: TGTGCCAGCAGCTTGGAGGGCAGCATGAACACTGAAGCTTTCTTT. This translates into CASSLEGSMNTEAFF.

J is TRBJ1-4 and V is TRBV6-1; D is uncertain. Per the germline V gene, CDR1 is MNHNS and CDR2 is SASEGT. V was pared by 7 bases and J by 4 bases, with 16 bases between. The CDR3 length is 15 residues. The CDR3 nucleotides read TGTGCCAGCAATCTAATGGGCCCGGGTAATGAAAAACTGTTTTTT. Translating gives CASNLMGPGNEKLFF.

The chain combines TRBV28 with TRBJ1-1; D gene unclear. CDR1 is MDHEN, CDR2 SYDVKM, per germline. This CDR3 has 13 amino acids. V dropped 3 bases and J dropped 6 bases, with 11 bases sitting between them. In DNA form, the CDR3 reads TGTGCCAGCAGTTTTAATGTTCGATCTGAAGCTTTCTTT. Translation: CASSFNVRSEAFF.